This TCR beta chain comes out of a study of type 1 regulatory T cells. Across the whole study: An in vitro protocol generated T-allo10, a Tr1-enriched, alloantigen-specific CD4 T cell product.

This clonotype was seen a few times. CDR3 size: 14 residues. Trimming cost V 10 bases and J 0 bases, with 14 bases left between them. MiXCR, run by TCRdb on the reads, gives a single entry per CDR3 protein. This sample has some 100,000 distinct CDR3 sequences; 31% occur once, and the top ten carry around 2.3%. What was sequenced was CD4+ T cells, either the whole sample or a sorted fraction (not recorded which). V gene TRBV12-3 or TRBV12-4 combines with J gene TRBJ2-3, with D possibly TRBD2 on 6 matching bases. The TCR was taken from a human donor in good health. The CDR3 sequence is CATAGSSSTDTQYF. CDR3 sequence (DNA): TGTGCCACCGCCGGGAGCTCCAGCACAGATACGCAGTATTTT.